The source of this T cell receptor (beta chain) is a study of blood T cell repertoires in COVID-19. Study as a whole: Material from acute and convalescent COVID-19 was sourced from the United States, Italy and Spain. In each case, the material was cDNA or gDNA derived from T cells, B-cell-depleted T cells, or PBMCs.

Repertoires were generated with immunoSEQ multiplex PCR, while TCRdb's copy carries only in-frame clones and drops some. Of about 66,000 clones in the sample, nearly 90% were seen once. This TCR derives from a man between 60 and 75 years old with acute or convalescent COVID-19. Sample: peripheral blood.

The DNA of the CDR3 is TGCAGCGTTGCGGGATCCTATGGCGACACTGAAGCTTTCTTT. This gives the protein CSVAGSYGDTEAFF. The rearrangement links TRBV29-1 to TRBJ1-1; D is undetermined. Germline V gives CDR1 SQVTM, CDR2 ANQGSEA. The germline V and J ends were trimmed by 4 bases and 3 bases, with 15 bases remaining between them. This CDR3 region has 14 residues.